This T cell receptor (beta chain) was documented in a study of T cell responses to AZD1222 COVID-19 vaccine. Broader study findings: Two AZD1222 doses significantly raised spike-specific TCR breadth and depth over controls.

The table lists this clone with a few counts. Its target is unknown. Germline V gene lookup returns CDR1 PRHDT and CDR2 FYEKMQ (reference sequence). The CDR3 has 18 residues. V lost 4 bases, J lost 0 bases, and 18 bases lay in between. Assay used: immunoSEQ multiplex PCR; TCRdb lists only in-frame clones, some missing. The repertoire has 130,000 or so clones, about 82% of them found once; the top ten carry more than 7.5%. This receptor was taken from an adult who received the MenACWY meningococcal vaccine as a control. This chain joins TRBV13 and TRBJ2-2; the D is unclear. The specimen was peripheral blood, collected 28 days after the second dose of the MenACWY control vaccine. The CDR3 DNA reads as TGTGCCAGCAGCTCTACCGCCTACGACAATACGAACACCGGGGAGCTGTTTTTT. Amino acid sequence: CASSSTAYDNTNTGELFF.